The present T cell receptor beta chain was sequenced within a study of CD8 T cells in Susac syndrome. Study findings and constraints: No clonal expansion appeared among CD4+ T cells in Susac patients.

Notes on this clonotype: Its antigen is undetermined.

RNA totalling about 0.45 to 1 ug underwent reverse transcription with random hexamers. TCRdb called the immunoSEQ multiplex PCR reads again in MiXCR, with one record for every CDR3 protein. The top ten hold less than 0.085% of the sample, which has about 140,000 distinct CDR3 sequences, 90% to 97% seen once. Trimming shortened V by 0 bases and J by 3 bases, and 9 bases separated the two germline ends. CDR3 length: 14 amino acids. CDR1 and CDR2 (germline): GTSNPN, SVGIG (reference sequence). Sequencing was performed on CD4+ T cells from PBMCs. This clonotype was sampled from a human donor with Susac syndrome. J is TRBJ1-3 and V is TRBV30; D call uncertain. CDR3 in amino acids: CAWSVGYLGNTIYF. CDR3 DNA: TGTGCCTGGAGTGTAGGGTACCTTGGAAACACCATATATTTT.